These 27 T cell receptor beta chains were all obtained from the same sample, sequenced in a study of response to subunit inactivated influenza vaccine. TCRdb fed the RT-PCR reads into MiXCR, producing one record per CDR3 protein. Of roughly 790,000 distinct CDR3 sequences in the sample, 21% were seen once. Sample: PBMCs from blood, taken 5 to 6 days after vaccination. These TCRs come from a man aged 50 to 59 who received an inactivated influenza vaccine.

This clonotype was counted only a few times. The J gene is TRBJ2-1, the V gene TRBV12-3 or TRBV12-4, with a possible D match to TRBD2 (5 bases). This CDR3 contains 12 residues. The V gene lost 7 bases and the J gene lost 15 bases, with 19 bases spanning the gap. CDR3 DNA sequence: TGTGCCAGCACCCCCGATGAGGGAAAGGCGTTCTTC. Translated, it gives CASTPDEGKAFF.

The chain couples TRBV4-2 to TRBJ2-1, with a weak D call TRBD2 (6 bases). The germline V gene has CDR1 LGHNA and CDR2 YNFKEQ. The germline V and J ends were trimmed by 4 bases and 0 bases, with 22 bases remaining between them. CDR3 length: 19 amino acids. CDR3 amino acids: CASSRTGTPGFSSYNEQFF. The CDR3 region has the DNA TGTGCCAGCAGCCGCACCGGGACTCCCGGGTTCAGCTCCTACAATGAGCAGTTCTTC.

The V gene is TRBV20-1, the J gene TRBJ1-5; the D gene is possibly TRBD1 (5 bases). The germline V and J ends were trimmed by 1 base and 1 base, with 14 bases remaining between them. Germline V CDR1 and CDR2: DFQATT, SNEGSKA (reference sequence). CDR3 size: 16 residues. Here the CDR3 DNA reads TGCAGTGCTAGAGGCACACAGGTCTCAAGCAATCAGCCCCAGCATTTT. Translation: CSARGTQVSSNQPQHF.

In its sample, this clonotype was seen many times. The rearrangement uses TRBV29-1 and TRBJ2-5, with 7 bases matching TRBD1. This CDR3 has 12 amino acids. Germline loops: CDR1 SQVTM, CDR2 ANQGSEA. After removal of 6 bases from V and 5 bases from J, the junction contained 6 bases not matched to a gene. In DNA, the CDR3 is TGCAGCGTGGACAGGCCGGGGGAGACCCAGTACTTC. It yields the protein CSVDRPGETQYF.

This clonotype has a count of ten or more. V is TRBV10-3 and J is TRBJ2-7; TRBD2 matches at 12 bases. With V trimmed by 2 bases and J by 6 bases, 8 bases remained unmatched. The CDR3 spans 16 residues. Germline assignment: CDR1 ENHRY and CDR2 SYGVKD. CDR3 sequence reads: CAISEGVGLAGAEQYF. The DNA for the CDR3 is TGTGCCATCAGTGAGGGAGTGGGACTAGCGGGCGCCGAGCAGTACTTC.

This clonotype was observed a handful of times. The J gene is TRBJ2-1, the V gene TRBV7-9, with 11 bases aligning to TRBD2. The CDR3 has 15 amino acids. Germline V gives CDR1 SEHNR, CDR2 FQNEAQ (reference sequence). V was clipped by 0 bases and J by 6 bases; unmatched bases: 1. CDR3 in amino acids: CASSLASGRGNEQFF. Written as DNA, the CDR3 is TGTGCCAGCAGCTTAGCTAGCGGGAGGGGCAATGAGCAGTTCTTC. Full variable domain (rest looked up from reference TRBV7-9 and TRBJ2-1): DTGVSQNPRHKITKRGQNVTFRCDPISEHNRLYWYRQTLGQGPEFLTYFQNEAQLEKSRLLSDRFSAERPKGSFSTLEIQRTEQGDSAMYLCASSLASGRGNEQFFGPGTRLTVL.

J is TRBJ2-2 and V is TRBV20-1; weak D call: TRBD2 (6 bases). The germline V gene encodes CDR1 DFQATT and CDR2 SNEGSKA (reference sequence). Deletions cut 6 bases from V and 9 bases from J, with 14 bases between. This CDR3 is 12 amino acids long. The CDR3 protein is CSASRDSWELFF. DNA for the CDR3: TGCAGTGCAAGCCGGGACTCCTGGGAGCTGTTTTTT.

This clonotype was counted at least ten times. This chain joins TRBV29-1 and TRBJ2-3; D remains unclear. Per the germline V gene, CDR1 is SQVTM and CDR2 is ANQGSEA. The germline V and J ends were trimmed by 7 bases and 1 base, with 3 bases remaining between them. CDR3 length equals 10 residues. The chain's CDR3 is CSGGTDTQYF. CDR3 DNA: TGCAGCGGGGGCACAGATACGCAGTATTTT.

The CDR3 coding sequence is TGCAGTGCGGGGCAGGGGGGGGCCTACAATGAGCAGTTCTTC. It encodes CSAGQGGAYNEQFF. The chain joins TRBV20-1 to TRBJ2-1; tentatively, D is TRBD1 or TRBD2 (7 bases each). Germline CDR1 and CDR2: DFQATT and SNEGSKA (reference sequence). The CDR3 sequence is 14 residues long. The V end was cut by 6 bases, the J end by 2 bases, with 14 bases between.

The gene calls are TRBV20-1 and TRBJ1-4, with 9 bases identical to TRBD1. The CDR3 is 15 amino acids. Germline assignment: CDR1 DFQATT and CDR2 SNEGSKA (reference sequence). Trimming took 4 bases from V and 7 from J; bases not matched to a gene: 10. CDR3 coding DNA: TGCAGTGCTATGTCAAACAGGGGGCATGGTGAAAAACTGTTTTTT. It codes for CSAMSNRGHGEKLFF.

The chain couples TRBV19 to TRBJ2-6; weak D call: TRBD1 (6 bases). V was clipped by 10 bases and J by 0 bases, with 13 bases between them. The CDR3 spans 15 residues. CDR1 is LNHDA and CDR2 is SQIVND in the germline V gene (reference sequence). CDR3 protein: CANRGQVSGANVLTF. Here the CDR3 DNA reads TGTGCCAATCGGGGACAAGTCTCTGGGGCCAACGTCCTGACTTTC.

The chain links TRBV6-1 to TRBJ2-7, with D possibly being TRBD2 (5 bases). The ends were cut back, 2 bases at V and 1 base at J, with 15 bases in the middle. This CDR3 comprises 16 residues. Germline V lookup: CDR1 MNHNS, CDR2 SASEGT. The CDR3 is CASSEYAGAGSYEQYF. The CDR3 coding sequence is TGTGCCAGCAGTGAATATGCTGGCGCGGGTTCCTACGAGCAGTACTTC.

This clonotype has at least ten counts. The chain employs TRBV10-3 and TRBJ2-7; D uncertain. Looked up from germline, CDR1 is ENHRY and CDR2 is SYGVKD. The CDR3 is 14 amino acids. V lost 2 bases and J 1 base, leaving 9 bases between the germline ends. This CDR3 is CAISEPFSSYEQYF. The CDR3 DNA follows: TGTGCCATCAGTGAGCCCTTTAGTTCCTACGAGCAGTACTTC.

CDR3 sequence (DNA): TGTGCCATCAGTGTTGAGGCGCGGCAAGAGACCCAGTACTTC. Its translation is CAISVEARQETQYF. The chain couples TRBV10-3 to TRBJ2-5, with no clear D. V was trimmed by 4 bases and J by 2 bases, leaving 11 bases between them. The CDR3 totals 14 residues. Germline CDR1 ENHRY, CDR2 SYGVKD.

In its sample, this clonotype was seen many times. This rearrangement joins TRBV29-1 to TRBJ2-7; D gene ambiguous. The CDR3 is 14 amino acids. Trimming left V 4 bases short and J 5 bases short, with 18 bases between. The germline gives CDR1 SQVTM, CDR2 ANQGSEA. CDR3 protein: CSVAIVGQPHEQYF. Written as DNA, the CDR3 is TGCAGCGTTGCAATCGTAGGGCAGCCCCACGAGCAGTACTTC.

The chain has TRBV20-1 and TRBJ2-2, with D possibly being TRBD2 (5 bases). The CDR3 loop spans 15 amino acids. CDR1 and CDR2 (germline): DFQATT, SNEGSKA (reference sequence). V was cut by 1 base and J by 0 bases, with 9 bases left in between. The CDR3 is CSARVSGPNTGELFF. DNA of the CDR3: TGCAGTGCTAGAGTCAGCGGCCCGAACACCGGGGAGCTGTTTTTT.

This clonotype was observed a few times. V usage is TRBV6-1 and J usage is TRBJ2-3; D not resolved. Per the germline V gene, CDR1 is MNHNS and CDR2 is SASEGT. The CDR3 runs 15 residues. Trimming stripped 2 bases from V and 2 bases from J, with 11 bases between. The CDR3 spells CASSEMAGTTDTQYF. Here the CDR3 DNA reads TGTGCCAGCAGTGAAATGGCAGGCACCACAGATACGCAGTATTTT.

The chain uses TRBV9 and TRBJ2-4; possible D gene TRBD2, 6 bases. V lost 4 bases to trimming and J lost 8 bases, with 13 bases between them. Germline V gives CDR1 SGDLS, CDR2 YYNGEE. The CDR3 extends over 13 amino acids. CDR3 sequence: CASSFGLIDIQYF. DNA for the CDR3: TGTGCCAGCAGCTTCGGACTAATCGACATTCAGTACTTC.

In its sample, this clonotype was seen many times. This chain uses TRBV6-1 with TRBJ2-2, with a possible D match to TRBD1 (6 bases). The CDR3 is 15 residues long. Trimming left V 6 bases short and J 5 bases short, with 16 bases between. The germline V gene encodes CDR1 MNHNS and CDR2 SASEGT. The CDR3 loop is CASSSPGQPTGELFF. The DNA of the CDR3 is TGTGCCAGCAGCAGTCCGGGACAACCTACCGGGGAGCTGTTTTTT.

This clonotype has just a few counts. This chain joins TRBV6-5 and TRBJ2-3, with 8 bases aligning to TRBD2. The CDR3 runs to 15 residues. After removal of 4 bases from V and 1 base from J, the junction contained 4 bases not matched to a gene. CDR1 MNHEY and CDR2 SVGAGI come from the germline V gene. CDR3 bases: TGTGCCAGCAGTTCCTCACTAGCGGGCACAGATACGCAGTATTTT. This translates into CASSSSLAGTDTQYF.

The CDR3 loop is CASSQAGGEVNEQFF. The CDR3 DNA reads TGTGCCAGCAGCCAAGCCGGGGGCGAAGTCAATGAGCAGTTCTTC. The gene calls are TRBV4-2 and TRBJ2-1; either TRBD1 or TRBD2 may fit D (6 bases each). The V and J ends lost 1 base and 6 bases respectively, with 13 bases between them. In germline, CDR1 is LGHNA, CDR2 YNFKEQ. This CDR3 has 15 amino acids.

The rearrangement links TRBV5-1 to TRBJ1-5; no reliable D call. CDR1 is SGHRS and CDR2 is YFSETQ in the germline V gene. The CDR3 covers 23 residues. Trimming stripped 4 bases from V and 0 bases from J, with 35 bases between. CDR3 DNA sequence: TGCGCCAGCAGCCTAAGAACCCCCTCGCACACTCATGATGCACTGTGTAGCAATCAGCCCCAGCATTTT. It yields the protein CASSLRTPSHTHDALCSNQPQHF.

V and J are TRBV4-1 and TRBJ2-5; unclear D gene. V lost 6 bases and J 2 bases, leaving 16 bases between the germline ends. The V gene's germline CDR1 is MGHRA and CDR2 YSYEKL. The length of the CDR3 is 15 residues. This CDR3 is CASRGNDPKQETQYF. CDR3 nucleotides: TGCGCCAGCAGGGGGAACGACCCTAAACAAGAGACCCAGTACTTC.

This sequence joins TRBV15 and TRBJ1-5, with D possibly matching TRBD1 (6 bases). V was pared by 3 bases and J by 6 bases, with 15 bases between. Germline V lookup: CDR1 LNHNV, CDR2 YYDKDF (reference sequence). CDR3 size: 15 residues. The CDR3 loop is CATSREQGMGQPQHF. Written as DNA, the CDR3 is TGTGCCACCAGCAGGGAACAGGGAATGGGTCAGCCCCAGCATTTT. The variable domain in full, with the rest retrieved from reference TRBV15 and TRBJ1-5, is DAMVIQNPRYQVTQFGKPVTLSCSQTLNHNVMYWYQQKSSQAPKLLFHYYDKDFNNEADTPDNFQSRRPNTSFCFLDIRSPGLGDTAMYLCATSREQGMGQPQHFGDGTRLSIL.

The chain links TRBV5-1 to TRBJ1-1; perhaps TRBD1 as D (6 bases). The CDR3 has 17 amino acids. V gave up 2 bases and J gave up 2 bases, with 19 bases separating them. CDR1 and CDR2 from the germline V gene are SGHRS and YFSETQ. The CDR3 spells CASSFYRIGQSNTEAFF. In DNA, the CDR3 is TGCGCCAGCAGCTTTTATAGAATCGGACAGAGCAACACTGAAGCTTTCTTT. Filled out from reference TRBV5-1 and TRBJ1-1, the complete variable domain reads KAGVTQTPRYLIKTRGQQVTLSCSPISGHRSVSWYQQTPGQGLQFLFEYFSETQRNKGNFPGRFSGRQFSNSRSEMNVSTLELGDSALYLCASSFYRIGQSNTEAFFGQGTRLTVV.

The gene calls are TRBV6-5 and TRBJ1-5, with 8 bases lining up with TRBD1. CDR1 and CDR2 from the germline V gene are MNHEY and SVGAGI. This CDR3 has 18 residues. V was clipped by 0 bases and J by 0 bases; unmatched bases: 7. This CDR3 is CASSYSSRDRFSNQPQHF. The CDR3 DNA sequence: TGTGCCAGCAGTTACTCGTCCCGGGACAGGTTTAGCAATCAGCCCCAGCATTTT.

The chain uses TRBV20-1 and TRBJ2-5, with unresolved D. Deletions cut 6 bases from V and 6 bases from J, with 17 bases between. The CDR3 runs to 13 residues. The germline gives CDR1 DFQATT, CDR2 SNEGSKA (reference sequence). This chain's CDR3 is CSARSEKEKTQYF. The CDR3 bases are TGCAGTGCCAGGTCAGAGAAGGAAAAGACCCAGTACTTC.